Detailed here is one T cell receptor beta chain. Its specificity is unknown. These data come from a study of T cell repertoires in cytomegalovirus infection. From the reads, TCRdb called clonotypes with MiXCR, one entry per CDR3 protein. This sample carries around 230,000 distinct CDR3 sequences, less than 50% of them seen once, and the ten largest clones take approximately 60%. Deletions cut 4 bases from V and 4 bases from J, with 19 bases between. The CDR3 is 17 residues long. Germline values: CDR1 SEHNR, CDR2 FQNEAQ (reference sequence). The chain has TRBV7-9 and TRBJ2-2, with a possible D match to TRBD2 (5 bases). This clonotype was obtained from a human donor in good health (CMV status not recorded). Some clones in this sample may be carry-over from other donors' samples. Sample: CD8+ T cells from cultured PBMCs, taken from culture after CMV antigen stimulation. In nucleotides, the CDR3 is TGTGCCAGCAGCTCTCGGGAAGGCGAACTTAGCACCGGGGAGCTGTTTTTT. As protein: CASSSREGELSTGELFF. The variable domain in full, completed from reference TRBV7-9 and TRBJ2-2, reads DTGVSQNPRHKITKRGQNVTFRCDPISEHNRLYWYRQTLGQGPEFLTYFQNEAQLEKSRLLSDRFSAERPKGSFSTLEIQRTEQGDSAMYLCASSSREGELSTGELFFGEGSRLTVL.